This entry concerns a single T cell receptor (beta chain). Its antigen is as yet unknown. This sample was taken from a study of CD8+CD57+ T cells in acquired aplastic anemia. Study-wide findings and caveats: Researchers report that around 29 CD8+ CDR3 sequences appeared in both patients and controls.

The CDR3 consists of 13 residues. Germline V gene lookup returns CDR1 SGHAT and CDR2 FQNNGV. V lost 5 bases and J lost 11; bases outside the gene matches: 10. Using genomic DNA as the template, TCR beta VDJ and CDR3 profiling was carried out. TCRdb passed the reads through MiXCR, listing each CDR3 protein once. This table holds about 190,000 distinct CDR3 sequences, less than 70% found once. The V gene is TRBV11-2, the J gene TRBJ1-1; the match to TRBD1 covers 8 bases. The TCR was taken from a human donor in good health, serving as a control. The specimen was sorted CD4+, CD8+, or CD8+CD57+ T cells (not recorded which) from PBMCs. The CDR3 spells CASSLARGRAAFF. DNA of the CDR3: TGTGCCAGCAGCCTTGCCAGGGGGCGCGCGGCTTTCTTT. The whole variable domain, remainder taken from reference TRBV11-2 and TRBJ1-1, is EAGVAQSPRYKIIEKRQSVAFWCNPISGHATLYWYQQILGQGPKLLIQFQNNGVVDDSQLPKDRFSAERLKGVDSTLKIQPAKLEDSAVYLCASSLARGRAAFFGQGTRLTVV.